These 30 T cell receptor beta chains were all obtained from the same sample, sequenced in a study of human thymus T cells. Libraries were prepared by immunoSEQ multiplex PCR; TCRdb keeps only in-frame clonotypes and omits some of them. The sample consists of about 78,000 clones, about 96% of them appearing once. The thymus tissue came from resections taken during corrective heart surgery. The sequencing sample was made of thymus tissue. Source of these receptors: a boy under two years old with a congenital heart defect but otherwise immunologically healthy.

The V gene is TRBV5-6, the J gene TRBJ1-3; perhaps TRBD1 as D (6 bases). The length of the CDR3 is 15 residues. V dropped 4 bases and J dropped 4 bases, with 15 bases sitting between them. Per the germline V gene, CDR1 is SGHDT and CDR2 is YYEEEE. The CDR3 DNA follows: TGTGCCAGCAGCGAAGGGGACGGGACAGGAAACACCATATATTTT. It encodes CASSEGDGTGNTIYF.

The genes are TRBV29-1 and TRBJ2-5; TRBD1 aligns across 9 bases. This CDR3 has 13 amino acids. The germline V gene has CDR1 SQVTM and CDR2 ANQGSEA. The ends lost 5 bases at V and 6 bases at J; junction bases unmatched: 7. The CDR3 nucleotides read TGCAGCGTTCCGGGACAGGGCCAGAAGACCCAGTACTTC. Protein: CSVPGQGQKTQYF.

The chain joins TRBV14 to TRBJ2-7; maybe TRBD1 (6 bases). Germline V gene data show CDR1 as SGHDN and CDR2 as FVKESK. The CDR3 extends over 17 amino acids. V was cut by 0 bases and J by 1 base, with 16 bases left in between. The DNA for the CDR3 is TGTGCCAGCAGCCAAGATCTGGGGGCACAAAGGTCCTACGAGCAGTACTTC. Its translation: CASSQDLGAQRSYEQYF.

The chain combines TRBV6-1 with TRBJ1-1, with 9 bases lining up with TRBD1. Germline-derived CDR1 and CDR2 are MNHNS and SASEGT. The CDR3 spans 15 residues. Losses at the gene ends were 3 bases for V and 3 bases for J; bases not matched to a gene: 5. The CDR3 loop is CASSDTGGADTEAFF. The CDR3 DNA reads as TGTGCCAGCAGTGACACAGGGGGCGCGGACACTGAAGCTTTCTTT.

The V call is TRBV7-9, the J call TRBJ2-2; 7 bases align to TRBD1. V lost 3 bases to trimming and J lost 2 bases; unmatched junction nucleotides: 6. There are 16 residues in the CDR3. Germline lookup yields CDR1 SEHNR and CDR2 FQNEAQ (reference sequence). The CDR3 spells CASSLGRQGNTGELFF. In DNA form, the CDR3 reads TGTGCCAGCAGCTTGGGTAGACAGGGTAACACCGGGGAGCTGTTTTTT.

This rearrangement joins TRBV27 to TRBJ2-7; TRBD2 matches 10 bases. After removal of 2 bases from V and 2 bases from J, the junction contained 3 bases not matched to a gene. CDR3 length: 15 amino acids. CDR1 and CDR2 (germline): MNHEY, SMNVEV (reference sequence). CDR3 sequence (DNA): TGTGCCAGCAGTTTACCTAGCGGGAGCCCCTACGAGCAGTACTTC. Translation gives CASSLPSGSPYEQYF.

This clone was seen just once. The chain joins TRBV2 to TRBJ2-3, with 10 bases aligning to TRBD2. In germline, CDR1 is SNHLY, CDR2 FYNNEI. The CDR3 loop spans 14 amino acids. V gave up 5 bases and J gave up 3 bases; unmatched junction bases: 2. The CDR3 is CASSLAGGTDTQYF. Written as DNA, the CDR3 is TGTGCCAGCAGTTTAGCGGGGGGAACAGATACGCAGTATTTT.

The CDR3 loop reads CASNKGQGNLGTEAFF. DNA of the CDR3: TGTGCCAGCAATAAAGGACAGGGGAATTTAGGCACTGAAGCTTTCTTT. The chain carries TRBV28 and TRBJ1-1; 9 bases agree with TRBD1. V shed 7 bases, J shed 4 bases, and the junction held 13 bases outside the gene matches. The germline V gene encodes CDR1 MDHEN and CDR2 SYDVKM. The CDR3 is 16 residues long.

The gene calls are TRBV7-6 and TRBJ2-7; 13 bases are a match to TRBD2. CDR1 and CDR2 (germline): SGHVS, FNYEAQ. This CDR3 is built from 15 residues. V dropped 5 bases and J dropped 2; count of bases not matched to a gene: 3. CDR3 nucleotides: TGTGCCAGCAGCCAAGGGACTAGCGGGACCTACGAGCAGTACTTC. It encodes CASSQGTSGTYEQYF.

The rearrangement links TRBV5-6 to TRBJ2-5, with 14 bases aligning to TRBD2. Germline lookup yields CDR1 SGHDT and CDR2 YYEEEE. J lost 2 bases, V lost 2 bases, and 2 bases had no gene match. The CDR3 runs to 16 residues. CDR3 residues: CASSFRLAGGQETQYF. For the CDR3, the DNA is TGTGCCAGCAGCTTCCGACTAGCGGGAGGGCAAGAGACCCAGTACTTC.

The chain carries TRBV28 and TRBJ2-4, with 10 bases matching TRBD1. After removal of 3 bases from V and 2 bases from J, the junction contained 4 bases not matched to a gene. In germline, CDR1 is MDHEN, CDR2 SYDVKM. This CDR3 comprises 16 residues. The CDR3 reads CASSFKGQGPKNIQYF. CDR3 DNA sequence: TGTGCCAGCAGTTTTAAGGGACAGGGGCCCAAAAACATTCAGTACTTC.

The chain carries TRBV4-2 and TRBJ2-7, with D uncertain. The V end lost 0 bases, the J end lost 6 bases, and 9 bases lay between the germline ends. The CDR3 totals 13 residues. Germline V lookup: CDR1 LGHNA, CDR2 YNFKEQ. This CDR3 is CASSQDDPGEQYF. The CDR3 DNA follows: TGTGCCAGCAGCCAAGATGATCCGGGCGAGCAGTACTTC.

The rearrangement joins TRBV7-2 to TRBJ1-4, with 8 bases aligning to TRBD1. The J segment lost 6 bases and the V segment lost 1 base, leaving 13 bases of the junction unmatched. The CDR3 extends over 18 amino acids. Germline loops: CDR1 SGHTA, CDR2 FQGNSA. This CDR3 is CASSLVRGQGAKDEKLFF. The CDR3 DNA reads as TGTGCCAGCAGCTTAGTGCGGGGCCAGGGGGCCAAGGATGAAAAACTGTTTTTT.

The chain combines TRBV19 with TRBJ1-4; tentative D call: TRBD1 (6 bases). V was shortened by 0 bases and J by 7 bases, with 12 bases between the two germline ends. Germline loops: CDR1 LNHDA, CDR2 SQIVND (reference sequence). This CDR3 has 15 amino acids. This chain's CDR3 is CASSIEGADSEKLFF. CDR3 nucleotides: TGTGCCAGTAGTATAGAGGGGGCGGACAGTGAAAAACTGTTTTTT. The whole variable domain, remainder taken from reference TRBV19 and TRBJ1-4, is DGGITQSPKYLFRKEGQNVTLSCEQNLNHDAMYWYRQDPGQGLRLIYYSQIVNDFQKGDIAEGYSVSREKKESFPLTVTSAQKNPTAFYLCASSIEGADSEKLFFGSGTQLSVL.

The chain has TRBV27 and TRBJ1-1; D is undetermined. Germline CDR1 reads MNHEY; CDR2 reads SMNVEV (reference sequence). The CDR3 length is 15 residues. Trimming took off 2 bases at V and 1 base at J, with 11 bases between the two ends. The chain's CDR3 is CASSLKNSWNTEAFF. The CDR3 nucleotides are TGTGCCAGCAGTTTAAAGAACAGCTGGAACACTGAAGCTTTCTTT.

This clone was observed once. V and J are TRBV5-3 and TRBJ1-2; D is undetermined. TRBV5-3 is marked as an open reading frame, function uncertain. The length of the CDR3 is 9 residues. Trimming took 4 bases from V and 14 from J, leaving 9 bases between them. In nucleotides, the CDR3 is TGTGCCAGAAGCCCCTCTGGGACCTTC. It yields the protein CARSPSGTF.

This clone was picked up one time. This chain's CDR3 is CASRDRRGTDTQYF. For the CDR3, the DNA is TGTGCCAGTAGGGACCGCAGGGGTACAGATACGCAGTATTTT. The genes are TRBV19 and TRBJ2-3, with TRBD1 as a possible D gene (6 bases). The CDR3 contains 14 residues. V was cut by 6 bases and J by 3 bases, with 13 bases left in between. Germline CDR1 reads LNHDA; CDR2 reads SQIVND (reference sequence).

The V and J genes are TRBV5-4 and TRBJ2-6; D unclear. The germline V and J ends were trimmed by 8 bases and 3 bases, with 9 bases remaining between them. The CDR3 contains 13 residues. CDR1 and CDR2 (germline): SGHNT, YYREEE (reference sequence). CDR3 region: CASRSGGANVLTF. DNA of the CDR3: TGTGCCAGTCGGTCAGGTGGGGCCAACGTCCTGACTTTC.

The chain is built from TRBV11-2 and TRBJ1-1; 9 bases are shared with TRBD1. CDR1 and CDR2 from the germline V gene are SGHAT and FQNNGV. V lost 2 bases to trimming and J lost 5 bases; unmatched junction nucleotides: 9. This CDR3 spans 16 amino acids. CDR3: CASSLRPRTGATEAFF. CDR3 in DNA: TGTGCCAGCAGCTTAAGGCCACGGACAGGGGCAACTGAAGCTTTCTTT.

The chain carries TRBV10-1 and TRBJ2-2; D remains ambiguous. V was trimmed by 0 bases and J by 4 bases, leaving 30 bases between them. The germline gives CDR1 WNHNN, CDR2 SYGVQD (reference sequence). This CDR3 is built from 22 residues. The CDR3 region is CASSESVRLEIRRRPSTGELFF. CDR3 sequence (DNA): TGCGCCAGCAGTGAGTCGGTACGGCTAGAAATACGTCGTCGGCCTAGCACCGGGGAGCTGTTTTTT.

This chain links TRBV30 with TRBJ1-5; perhaps TRBD1 as D (5 bases). The CDR3 is 13 residues long. Germline V gene sequence: CDR1 GTSNPN, CDR2 SVGIG (reference sequence). V was clipped by 1 base and J by 4 bases, with 8 bases between them. In DNA form, the CDR3 reads TGTGCCTGGAGTGGGGGGATTAATCAGCCCCAGCATTTT. Translation gives CAWSGGINQPQHF.

V gene TRBV5-6 combines with J gene TRBJ2-7; 7 bases agree with TRBD2. The CDR3 has 16 amino acids. V lost 1 base to trimming and J lost 5 bases; unmatched junction nucleotides: 12. Germline V gene data show CDR1 as SGHDT and CDR2 as YYEEEE. In DNA form, the CDR3 reads TGTGCCAGCAGCTTGCGAGGTCCGGGAGGAGTCCACGAGCAGTACTTC. Residues: CASSLRGPGGVHEQYF. Supplemented by reference TRBV5-6 and TRBJ2-7, the full variable domain reads DAGVTQSPTHLIKTRGQQVTLRCSPKSGHDTVSWYQQALGQGPQFIFQYYEEEERQRGNFPDRFSGHQFPNYSSELNVNALLLGDSALYLCASSLRGPGGVHEQYFGPGTRLTVT.

The CDR3 loop is CASSDGGPSTDTQYF. CDR3 in DNA: TGTGCCAGCAGTGATGGTGGCCCTAGCACAGATACGCAGTATTTT. The chain uses TRBV2 and TRBJ2-3; D remains unclear. CDR3 length: 15 amino acids. Germline V gene data show CDR1 as SNHLY and CDR2 as FYNNEI. The V and J ends lost 3 bases and 0 bases respectively, with 10 bases between them. Variable domain in full (rest from reference TRBV2 and TRBJ2-3): EPEVTQTPSHQVTQMGQEVILRCVPISNHLYFYWYRQILGQKVEFLVSFYNNEISEKSEIFDDQFSVERPDGSNFTLKIRSTKLEDSAMYFCASSDGGPSTDTQYFGPGTRLTVL.

CDR3 in amino acids: CASSLMGNGTGNEKLFF. The CDR3 DNA follows: TGTGCCAGCAGCTTAATGGGCAACGGGACAGGGAATGAAAAACTGTTTTTT. The chain employs TRBV7-9 and TRBJ1-4; TRBD1 matches at 9 bases. The ends lost 2 bases at V and 5 bases at J; junction bases unmatched: 9. CDR1 SEHNR and CDR2 FQNEAQ come from the germline V gene (reference sequence). This CDR3 spans 17 amino acids.

The CDR3 DNA reads as TGTGCCAGCTCACCTCAAGGCACCGGGGAGCTGTTTTTT. It codes for CASSPQGTGELFF. This chain uses TRBV18 with TRBJ2-2; no clear D. Germline V gene lookup returns CDR1 KGHSH and CDR2 LQKENI. V lost 3 bases, J lost 4 bases, and 6 bases lay in between. This CDR3 is built from 13 residues.

The chain combines TRBV27 with TRBJ1-1, with 9 bases aligning to TRBD1. Per germline, CDR1 MNHEY and CDR2 SMNVEV (reference sequence). J gave up 1 base and V 6 bases, and 6 bases lay outside the gene matches. The CDR3 loop spans 15 amino acids. CDR3 nucleotide sequence: TGTGCCAGCAGGCGACAGGGGGTGAAGAACACTGAAGCTTTCTTT. Translating it yields CASRRQGVKNTEAFF.

The CDR3 reads CASSQGQGSSYNSPLHF. The CDR3 region has the DNA TGCGCCAGCAGCCAAGGACAGGGGAGCTCCTATAATTCACCCCTCCACTTT. The genes are TRBV4-3 and TRBJ1-6; 8 nucleotides agree with TRBD1. Germline loops: CDR1 LGHNA, CDR2 YSLEER. The V and J ends lost 1 base and 0 bases, in that order; junction bases with no gene match: 2. The CDR3 consists of 17 residues.

For the CDR3, the DNA is TGTGCCAGCAGCTTATCGGTCGGAGCAACCTTCCAAGAGACCCAGTACTTC. Protein product: CASSLSVGATFQETQYF. The rearrangement links TRBV7-6 to TRBJ2-5; D uncertain. The germline V gene encodes CDR1 SGHVS and CDR2 FNYEAQ. V lost 2 bases to trimming and J lost 1 base, with 17 bases between them. The CDR3 is 17 residues long.

This clone was recorded a few times. This sequence joins TRBV7-9 and TRBJ1-2, with 7 bases fitting TRBD1. Germline V CDR1 and CDR2: SEHNR, FQNEAQ (reference sequence). Trimming at V came to 8 bases and at J to 6 bases, leaving 6 bases not matched to a gene. The CDR3 contains 12 residues. The DNA for the CDR3 is TGTGCCAGCGGAGACAGGGTTAATGGCTACACCTTC. This sequence encodes CASGDRVNGYTF.

The chain uses TRBV7-8 and TRBJ2-7; 11 nucleotides agree with TRBD2. The J segment lost 0 bases and the V segment lost 3 bases, leaving 13 bases of the junction unmatched. Germline V gives CDR1 SGHVS, CDR2 FQNEAQ. The CDR3 is 19 residues long. The CDR3 DNA reads TGTGCCAGCAGCTTTCTTACCGGGACTAGCGGTACTTACTCCTACGAGCAGTACTTC. It codes for CASSFLTGTSGTYSYEQYF. The whole variable domain, filled in from reference TRBV7-8 and TRBJ2-7, reads GAGVSQSPRYKVAKRGQDVALRCDPISGHVSLFWYQQALGQGPEFLTYFQNEAQLDKSGLPSDRFFAERPEGSVSTLKIQRTQQEDSAVYLCASSFLTGTSGTYSYEQYFGPGTRLTVT.